The 14 T cell receptor beta chains below come from one sample, sequenced in a study of T cells in Graves' hyperthyroidism and ophthalmopathy. Regions amplified from RNA transcripts were the TCR beta CDR3 regions. HTBI primers were employed in a first-round RT-PCR of the TCR CDR3. TCRdb reanalysed the multiplex PCR reads using MiXCR and keeps one entry per CDR3 protein. The sample shows under 400,000 distinct CDR3 sequences, roughly a fifth of them seen only once. Sample: blood. These receptors originate from a woman aged 45-60 years with Graves' hyperthyroidism.

Ten or more counts support this clonotype. This chain uses TRBV20-1 with TRBJ1-2, with D possibly TRBD1 on 5 matching bases. Germline V CDR1 and CDR2: DFQATT, SNEGSKA (reference sequence). The CDR3 length is 11 residues. V was clipped by 3 bases and J by 5 bases, with 7 bases between them. CDR3 protein: CSASPGYGYTF. In DNA, the CDR3 is TGCAGTGCTAGCCCAGGGTATGGCTACACCTTC.

This clonotype has at least ten counts. This chain uses TRBV20-1 with TRBJ2-5; 10 bases are a match to TRBD1. Looked up from germline, CDR1 is DFQATT and CDR2 is SNEGSKA (reference sequence). The CDR3 is 13 residues long. V lost 1 base, J lost 4 bases, and 0 bases stayed unmatched. The CDR3 DNA reads as TGCAGTGCTAGAGGGACAGGGGGAGAGACCCAGTACTTC. This sequence encodes CSARGTGGETQYF.

The gene calls are TRBV29-1 and TRBJ1-3; D is undetermined. CDR3 length: 12 residues. Trimming cost V 4 bases and J 0 bases, with 4 bases left between them. Germline CDR1 is SQVTM and CDR2 is ANQGSEA. In DNA, the CDR3 is TGCAGCGTTGGGGGCTCTGGAAACACCATATATTTT. The encoded protein is CSVGGSGNTIYF.

The chain combines TRBV6-1 with TRBJ1-6; D perhaps matches TRBD1 (5 bases). CDR1 is MNHNS and CDR2 is SASEGT in the germline V gene. The CDR3 consists of 15 residues. Trimming pared 7 bases from V and 5 bases from J, leaving 15 bases between. DNA of the CDR3: TGTGCCAGCATCCGGGACGGCCAAAATAATTCACCCCTCCACTTT. It codes for CASIRDGQNNSPLHF.

This clonotype appeared many times. The V call is TRBV12-3 or TRBV12-4, the J call TRBJ2-2; the match to TRBD2 covers 8 bases. The CDR3 spans 15 residues. The V gene end was trimmed by 3 bases and the J gene end by 4 bases; junction bases not matched to a gene: 4. The CDR3 coding sequence is TGTGCCAGCAGTTTGGCGGGGGGCCTCACCGGGGAGCTGTTTTTT. Translation: CASSLAGGLTGELFF.

The chain uses TRBV7-9 and TRBJ2-4; a possible D gene is TRBD1 (6 bases). Germline V gives CDR1 SEHNR, CDR2 FQNEAQ (reference sequence). The CDR3 sequence is 15 residues long. Trimming shortened V by 5 bases and J by 2 bases, and 13 bases separated the two germline ends. This CDR3 reads CASSLQGGPKNIQYF. CDR3 nucleotide sequence: TGTGCCAGCAGCCTACAGGGTGGGCCCAAAAACATTCAGTACTTC.

The V and J genes are TRBV29-1 and TRBJ1-3; no definite D call. The CDR3 loop spans 14 amino acids. The V and J ends lost 3 bases and 4 bases respectively, with 13 bases between them. Germline loops: CDR1 SQVTM, CDR2 ANQGSEA. Written as DNA, the CDR3 is TGCAGCGTTGAGGTGGGCATACACGGAAACACCATATATTTT. It is translated as CSVEVGIHGNTIYF. Full variable domain (remainder filled in from reference TRBV29-1 and TRBJ1-3): SAVISQKPSRDICQRGTSLTIQCQVDSQVTMMFWYRQQPGQSLTLIATANQGSEATYESGFVIDKFPISRPNLTFSTLTVSNMSPEDSSIYLCSVEVGIHGNTIYFGEGSWLTVV.

This clonotype has ten or more counts. V and J are TRBV20-1 and TRBJ1-1, with D maybe TRBD1 (5 bases). The germline V gene encodes CDR1 DFQATT and CDR2 SNEGSKA (reference sequence). The CDR3 is 18 residues long. With 0 bases removed from V and 1 base from J, the gap between germline ends came to 21 bases. CDR3 residues: CSARDRRGTPTKNTEAFF. CDR3 nucleotide sequence: TGCAGTGCTAGAGATCGACGGGGGACGCCCACCAAGAACACTGAAGCTTTCTTT.

This clonotype was found many times. The gene calls are TRBV28 and TRBJ1-3, with a weak D call TRBD1 (6 bases). Trimming cost V 10 bases and J 1 base, with 20 bases left between them. This CDR3 has 16 residues. Germline CDR1 reads MDHEN; CDR2 reads SYDVKM. The CDR3 loop is CAIRDTERGSGNTIYF. DNA of the CDR3: TGTGCCATACGGGACACCGAAAGGGGGTCTGGAAACACCATATATTTT. The complete variable domain, with remaining parts taken from reference TRBV28 and TRBJ1-3, reads DVKVTQSSRYLVKRTGEKVFLECVQDMDHENMFWYRQDPGLGLRLIYFSYDVKMKEKGDIPEGYSVSREKKERFSLILESASTNQTSMYLCAIRDTERGSGNTIYFGEGSWLTVV.

This clonotype was observed many times. The V call is TRBV7-9, the J call TRBJ2-1, with TRBD2 identical over 15 bases. The CDR3 sequence is 17 residues long. The V and J ends lost 6 bases and 7 bases, in that order; junction bases with no gene match: 10. Germline V CDR1 and CDR2: SEHNR, FQNEAQ (reference sequence). CDR3 DNA: TGTGCCAGCAGTTTGCTCACCGGGACTAGCGGGAGGAATGAGCAGTTCTTC. Translation: CASSLLTGTSGRNEQFF.

This clonotype was picked up a small number of times. CDR3 DNA sequence: TGTGCCAGCAGTCGTACACAGGGGGCATCTGGAAACACCATATATTTT. Protein sequence: CASSRTQGASGNTIYF. The J gene is TRBJ1-3, the V gene TRBV28; 9 bases agree with TRBD1. CDR3 length: 16 residues. Germline CDR1 MDHEN, CDR2 SYDVKM. V lost 5 bases to trimming and J lost 1 base; unmatched junction nucleotides: 6.

This clonotype was found many times. The chain employs TRBV5-1 and TRBJ2-7; 7 bases are a match to TRBD2. The V gene's germline CDR1 is SGHRS and CDR2 YFSETQ. The CDR3 is 18 residues long. The J segment lost 3 bases and the V segment lost 4 bases, leaving 19 bases of the junction unmatched. The chain's CDR3 is CASSLGLSKAGTNYEQYF. CDR3 nucleotides: TGCGCCAGCAGCCTCGGACTTTCTAAAGCGGGAACCAACTACGAGCAGTACTTC.

Ten or more counts support this clonotype. V usage is TRBV7-9 and J usage is TRBJ1-2, with no clear D. V gave up 1 base and J gave up 8 bases, with 8 bases separating them. There are 12 residues in the CDR3. Germline loops: CDR1 SEHNR, CDR2 FQNEAQ (reference sequence). The CDR3: CASSLGDRGYTF. CDR3 nucleotide sequence: TGTGCCAGCAGCTTAGGGGATAGAGGCTACACCTTC. The variable domain in full, completed from reference TRBV7-9 and TRBJ1-2, reads DTGVSQNPRHKITKRGQNVTFRCDPISEHNRLYWYRQTLGQGPEFLTYFQNEAQLEKSRLLSDRFSAERPKGSFSTLEIQRTEQGDSAMYLCASSLGDRGYTFGSGTRLTVV.

The V call is TRBV28, the J call TRBJ1-2, with a tentative D call TRBD1 (6 bases). The CDR3 length is 13 residues. Trimming pared 4 bases from V and 4 bases from J, leaving 10 bases between. From germline, CDR1 is MDHEN and CDR2 SYDVKM. The CDR3 region has the DNA TGTGCCAGCAGTTCTACAGGGACCTATGGCTACACCTTC. Translated, it gives CASSSTGTYGYTF.